The rows below give T cell receptor beta chains drawn from one sample of a study of blood T cell repertoires in COVID-19. The repertoire was sequenced with immunoSEQ multiplex PCR; TCRdb's copy has only in-frame clones and lacks some. The repertoire holds about 250,000 clones, with 65% to 85% as singletons. Sequencing was performed on peripheral blood. The receptors derive from a woman between 40 and 55 years old who had recovered from COVID-19. Both conserved end residues are part of each CDR3. Each record gives: clone size, V gene, J gene, CDR3 protein. A clone size is listed for some rows: how often the clone was seen (once, few, many), or a class if it is expanded.

.,TRBV6-5,TRBJ1-3,CASSGGNTIYF
.,TRBV7-2,TRBJ2-5,CASSPRGGGAQETQYF
.,TRBV27,TRBJ2-7,CASSLSGTGTYEQYF
.,TRBV19,TRBJ2-7,CASSIGSTVPYEQYF
.,TRBV2,TRBJ2-7,CASSLGRTGNEQYF
.,TRBV28,TRBJ2-5,CASSLLQRGETQYF
once,TRBV11-2,TRBJ2-7,CASSLAGTGNEQYF
few,TRBV13,TRBJ2-7,CASSLARDRYEQYF
.,TRBV9,TRBJ1-6,CASSVKDRAYNSPLHF
.,TRBV14,TRBJ2-3,CASSPKPGLDFSDTQYF
.,TRBV28,TRBJ2-7,CASSPPRTGDSDEQYF
.,TRBV19,TRBJ2-1,CASSVRGTGRNEQFF
few,TRBV14,TRBJ2-7,CASSQVAGGHEQYF
.,TRBV6-1,TRBJ1-2,CASSVERNYGYTF
.,TRBV6-6,TRBJ2-3,CASSFRWGTLAGGPGTDTQYF
.,TRBV29-1,TRBJ2-3,CSVVLAGRAPDTQYF
.,TRBV7-2,TRBJ2-1,CASSSRGRAEQFF
.,TRBV6-1,TRBJ2-7,CASRQGQEWREQYF
.,TRBV5-1,TRBJ1-1,CASSQTTGGTEAFF
.,TRBV2,TRBJ1-5,CASSGQGLDQPQHF
.,TRBV6-1,TRBJ1-6,CASSEAVQNYNSPLHF
.,TRBV4-1,TRBJ1-1,CASGARGGFEAFF
.,TRBV7-2,TRBJ2-4,CASSLSQGGDIQYF
.,TRBV18,TRBJ2-5,CASSPPSSLETQYF
.,TRBV30,TRBJ1-5,CAWREQGSQPQHF
once,TRBV27,TRBJ1-1,CASSLQTTPNTEAFF
.,TRBV11-2,TRBJ1-1,CASTEGGLLAEAFF
once,TRBV2,TRBJ2-7,CASSVRTGVYEQYF
once,TRBV6-2/TRBV6-3,TRBJ1-1,CASSDSPGPQGAFF
.,TRBV5-5,TRBJ2-7,CASSPANRETYEQYF
once,TRBV11-2,TRBJ2-3,CASSLSRGSVTDTQYF
.,TRBV11-2,TRBJ1-2,CASSFGQFGYTF
.,TRBV7-2,TRBJ2-1,CASRTSGGPYNEQFF
.,TRBV5-1,TRBJ2-3,CASSLAGTGGDTQYF
once,TRBV5-1,TRBJ2-5,CASRPGLAGAETQYF
.,TRBV7-9,TRBJ1-1,CASSPQTGGGTEAFF
.,TRBV5-1,TRBJ2-7,CASRLGQSSYEQYF